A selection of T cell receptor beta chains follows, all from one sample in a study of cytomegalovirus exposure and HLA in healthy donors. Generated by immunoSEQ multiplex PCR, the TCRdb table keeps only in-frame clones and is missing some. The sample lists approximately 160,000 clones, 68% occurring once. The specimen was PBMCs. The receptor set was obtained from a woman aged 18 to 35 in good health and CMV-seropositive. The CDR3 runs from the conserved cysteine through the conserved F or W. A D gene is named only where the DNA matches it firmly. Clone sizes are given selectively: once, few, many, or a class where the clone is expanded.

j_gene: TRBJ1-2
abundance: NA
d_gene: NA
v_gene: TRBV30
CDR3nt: TGTGCCTGGAGTCTCAGACGGGGGAACTATGGCTACACCTTC
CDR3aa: CAWSLRRGNYGYTF

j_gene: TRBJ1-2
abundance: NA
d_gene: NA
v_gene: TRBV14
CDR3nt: TGTGCCAGCAGCTACGAGACTAACTATGGCTACACCTTC
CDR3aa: CASSYETNYGYTF

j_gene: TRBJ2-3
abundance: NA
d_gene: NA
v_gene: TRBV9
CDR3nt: TGTGCGAGCACCGACTCAGGGGGGCCAGATACGCAGTATTTT
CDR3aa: CASTDSGGPDTQYF

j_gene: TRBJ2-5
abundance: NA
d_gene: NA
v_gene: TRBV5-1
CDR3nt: TGCGCCAGCAGCATAGCTGTAGAGACCCAGTACTTC
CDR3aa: CASSIAVETQYF

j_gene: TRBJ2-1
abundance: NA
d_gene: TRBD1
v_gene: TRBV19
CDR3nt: TGTGCCAGTAGCCTCACAGGGGGGATGGTTAATGAGCAGTTCTTC
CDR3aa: CASSLTGGMVNEQFF

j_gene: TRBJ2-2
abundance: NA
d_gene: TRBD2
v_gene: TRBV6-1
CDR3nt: TGTGCCGGACAGCGCGGAGCGGGAGTGCCCGGGGAGCTGTTTTTT
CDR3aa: CAGQRGAGVPGELFF

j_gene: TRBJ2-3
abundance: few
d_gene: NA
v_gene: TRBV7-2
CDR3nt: TGTGCCAGCAGCGTACTTGGAGGGGCGAGGACAGATACGCAGTATTTT
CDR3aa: CASSVLGGARTDTQYF

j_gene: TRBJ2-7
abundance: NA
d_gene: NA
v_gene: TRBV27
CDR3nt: TGTGCCAGCAGTTTCGGCAGGGTTAGCTCCTACGAGCAGTACTTC
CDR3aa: CASSFGRVSSYEQYF

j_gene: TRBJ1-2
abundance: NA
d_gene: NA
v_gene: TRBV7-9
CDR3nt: TGTGCCAGCAGCTTTCTCGGGGGCTACACCTTC
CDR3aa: CASSFLGGYTF

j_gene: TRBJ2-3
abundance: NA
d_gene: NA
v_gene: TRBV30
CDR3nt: TGTGCCTGGAGTGTAATGACAACCACTCGCAATACGCAGTATTTT
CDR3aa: CAWSVMTTTRNTQYF

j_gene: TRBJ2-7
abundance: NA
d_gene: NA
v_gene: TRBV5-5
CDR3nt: TGTGCCAGCATCCCCCCACCAAGCGCGGAACTCTACGAGCAGTACTTC
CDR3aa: CASIPPPSAELYEQYF

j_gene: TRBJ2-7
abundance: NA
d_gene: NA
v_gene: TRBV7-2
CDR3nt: TGTGCCAGCAGCTTAAATTCGGTCACCTACGAGCAGTACTTC
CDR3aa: CASSLNSVTYEQYF

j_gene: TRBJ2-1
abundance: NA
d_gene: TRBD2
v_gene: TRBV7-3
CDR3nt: TGTGCCAGCAGCTTAATGGCGGGGGGGCACAATGAGCAGTTCTTC
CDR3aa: CASSLMAGGHNEQFF

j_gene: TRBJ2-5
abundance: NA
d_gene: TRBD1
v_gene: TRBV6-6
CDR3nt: TGTGCCAGCAGTTGGGGACAGGTACATCAAGAGACCCAGTACTTC
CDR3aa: CASSWGQVHQETQYF

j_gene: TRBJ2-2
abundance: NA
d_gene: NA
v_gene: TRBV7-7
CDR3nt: TGTGCTAGCAGCACTAGCCCGGCAGGACAGAACACCGGGGAGCTGTTTTTT
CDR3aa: CASSTSPAGQNTGELFF

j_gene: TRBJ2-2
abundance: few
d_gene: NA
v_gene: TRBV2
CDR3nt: TGTGCCAGCACGGGACTTTACACCGGGGAGCTGTTTTTT
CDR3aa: CASTGLYTGELFF

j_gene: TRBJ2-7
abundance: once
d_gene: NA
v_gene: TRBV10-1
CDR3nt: TGCGCCAATCCGGTCAGGCCCTACGAGCAGTACTTC
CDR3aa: CANPVRPYEQYF

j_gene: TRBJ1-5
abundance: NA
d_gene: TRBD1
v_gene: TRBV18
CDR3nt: TGTGCCAGCTCAGGACAGGGGCAGAATCAGCCCCAGCATTTT
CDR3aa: CASSGQGQNQPQHF

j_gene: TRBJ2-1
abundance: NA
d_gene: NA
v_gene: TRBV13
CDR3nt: TGTGCCAGCAGCTTAAGCCTGAGGGGGAAGGGGAATGAGCAGTTCTTC
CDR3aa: CASSLSLRGKGNEQFF

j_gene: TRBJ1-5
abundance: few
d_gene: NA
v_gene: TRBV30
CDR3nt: TGTGCCTGGAGTGGGGCCGGGGGGGGCCAGCCCCAGCATTTT
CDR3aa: CAWSGAGGGQPQHF

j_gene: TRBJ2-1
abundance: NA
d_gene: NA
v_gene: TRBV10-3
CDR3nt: TGTGCCATCAGTGACTCCGGGGGACCCAACGCGTGGGGAGATGAGCAGTTCTTC
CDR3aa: CAISDSGGPNAWGDEQFF

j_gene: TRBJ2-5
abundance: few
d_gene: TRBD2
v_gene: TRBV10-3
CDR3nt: TGTGCCATCAGCGTCCGAGGCGGGAGGAGGGAGACCCAGTACTTC
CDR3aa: CAISVRGGRRETQYF

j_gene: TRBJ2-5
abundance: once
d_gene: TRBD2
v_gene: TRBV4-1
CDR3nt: TGCGCCAGCAGCCCCGGGACTAGCGGGAGGGCCGTCCGTGAGACCCAGTACTTC
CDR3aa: CASSPGTSGRAVRETQYF

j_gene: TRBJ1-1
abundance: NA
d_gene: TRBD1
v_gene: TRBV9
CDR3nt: TGTGCCAGCAGCGCCAGGGGGCAGGGAACTGAAGCTTTCTTT
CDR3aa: CASSARGQGTEAFF

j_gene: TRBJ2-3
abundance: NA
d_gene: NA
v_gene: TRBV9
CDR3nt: TGTGCCAGCAGCGTACTTGGGGGGTCCACAGATACGCAGTATTTT
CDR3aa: CASSVLGGSTDTQYF

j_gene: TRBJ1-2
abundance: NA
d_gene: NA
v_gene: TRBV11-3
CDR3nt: TGTGCCAGCAGCTTAGAAAGCGGTTCGGCAGAGTGGGGCTACACCTTC
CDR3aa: CASSLESGSAEWGYTF

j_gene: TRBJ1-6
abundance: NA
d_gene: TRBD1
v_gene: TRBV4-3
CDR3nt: TGCGCCAGCAGCCTTAACAGGGGTAATTCACCCCTCCACTTT
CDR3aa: CASSLNRGNSPLHF

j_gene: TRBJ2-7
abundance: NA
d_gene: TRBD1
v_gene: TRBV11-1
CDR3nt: TGTGCCAGCAGCTTCACGACAGGGGCGACCTACGAGCAGTACTTC
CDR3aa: CASSFTTGATYEQYF

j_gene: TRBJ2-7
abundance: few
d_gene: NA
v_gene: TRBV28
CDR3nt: TGTGCCAGCAGCTGGCGGGGACAGAGCTCCTACGAGCAGTACTTC
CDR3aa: CASSWRGQSSYEQYF

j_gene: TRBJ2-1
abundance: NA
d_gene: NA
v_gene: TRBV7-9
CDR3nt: TGTGCCAGCAGCTCCCCCTCCGGTGGCAATGAGCAGTTCTTC
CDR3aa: CASSSPSGGNEQFF

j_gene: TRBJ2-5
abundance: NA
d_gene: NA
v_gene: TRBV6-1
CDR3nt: TGTGCCAGCAGGTTGGGGCAGGGAAGGCGTGGGACCCAGTACTTC
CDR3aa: CASRLGQGRRGTQYF

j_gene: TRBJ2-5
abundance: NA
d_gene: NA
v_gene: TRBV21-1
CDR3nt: TGTGCCAGCAGCAAAGCGGGACACAGGGTCCACCAAGAGACCCAGTACTTC
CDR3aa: CASSKAGHRVHQETQYF

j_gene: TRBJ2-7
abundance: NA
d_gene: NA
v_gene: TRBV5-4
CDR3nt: TGTGCCAGCAGCGTAGACTCCTACGAGCAGTACTTC
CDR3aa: CASSVDSYEQYF

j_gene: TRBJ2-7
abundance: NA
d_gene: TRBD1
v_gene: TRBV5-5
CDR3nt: TGTGCCAGCAGCTTGTTTGGGACAGTCTACGAGCAGTACTTC
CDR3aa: CASSLFGTVYEQYF

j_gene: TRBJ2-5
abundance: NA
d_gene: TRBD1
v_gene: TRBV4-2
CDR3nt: TGTGCCAGCAGCCAGAAGGGACAGTGGGAGACCCAGTACTTC
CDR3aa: CASSQKGQWETQYF

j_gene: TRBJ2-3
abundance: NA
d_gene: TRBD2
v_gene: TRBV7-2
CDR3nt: TGTGCCAGCACCTTAGCTAGCGGGGACCCCACAGATACGCAGTATTTT
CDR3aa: CASTLASGDPTDTQYF